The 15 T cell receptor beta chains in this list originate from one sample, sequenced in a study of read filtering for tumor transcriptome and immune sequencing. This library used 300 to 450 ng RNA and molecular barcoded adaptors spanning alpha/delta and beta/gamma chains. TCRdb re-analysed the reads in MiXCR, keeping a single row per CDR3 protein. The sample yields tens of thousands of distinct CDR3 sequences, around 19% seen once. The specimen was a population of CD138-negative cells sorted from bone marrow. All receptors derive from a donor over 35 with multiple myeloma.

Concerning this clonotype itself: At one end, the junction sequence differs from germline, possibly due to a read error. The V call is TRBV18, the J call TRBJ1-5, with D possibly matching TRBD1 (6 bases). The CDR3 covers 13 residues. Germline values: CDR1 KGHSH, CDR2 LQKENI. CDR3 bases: TGTACCAGCTCACAGGGCAGCAATCAGCCCCAGCATTTT. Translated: CTSSQGSNQPQHF. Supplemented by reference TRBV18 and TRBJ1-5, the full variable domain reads NAGVMQNPRHLVRRRGQEARLRCSPMKGHSHVYWYRQLPEEGLKFMVYLQKENIIDESGMPKERFSAEFPKEGPSILRIQQVVRGDSAAYFCTSSQGSNQPQHFGDGTRLSIL.

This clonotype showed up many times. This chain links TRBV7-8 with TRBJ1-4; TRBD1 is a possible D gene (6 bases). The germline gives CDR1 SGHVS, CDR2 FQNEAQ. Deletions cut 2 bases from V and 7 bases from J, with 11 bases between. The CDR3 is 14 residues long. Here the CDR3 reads CASSLSRGAEKLFF. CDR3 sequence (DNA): TGTGCCAGCAGCTTAAGTAGGGGGGCTGAAAAACTGTTTTTT.

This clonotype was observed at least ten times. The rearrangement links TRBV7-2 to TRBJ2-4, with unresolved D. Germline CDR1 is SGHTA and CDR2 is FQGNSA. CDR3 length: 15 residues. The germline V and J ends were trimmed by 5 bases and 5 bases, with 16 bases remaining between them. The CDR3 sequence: CASSQDSAGQNIQYF. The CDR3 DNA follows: TGTGCCAGCAGCCAGGATTCAGCCGGGCAAAACATTCAGTACTTC.

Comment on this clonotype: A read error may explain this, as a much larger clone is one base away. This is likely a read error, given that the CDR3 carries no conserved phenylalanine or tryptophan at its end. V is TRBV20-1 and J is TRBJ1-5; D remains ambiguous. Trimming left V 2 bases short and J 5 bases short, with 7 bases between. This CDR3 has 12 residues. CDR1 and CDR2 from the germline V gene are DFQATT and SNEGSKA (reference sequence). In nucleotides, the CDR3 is TGCAGTGCTAGAAGAGGTGATCAGCCCCAGCATTCT. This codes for CSARRGDQPQHS.

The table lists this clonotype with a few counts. The CDR3 DNA reads as TGCAGTGCTAGAAGCGGGAGGGGCACAGATACGCAGTATTTT. Its translation is CSARSGRGTDTQYF. V gene TRBV20-1 combines with J gene TRBJ2-3; 10 bases agree with TRBD2. The CDR3 has 14 residues. With V trimmed by 2 bases and J by 1 base, 0 bases remained unmatched. The germline gives CDR1 DFQATT, CDR2 SNEGSKA (reference sequence).

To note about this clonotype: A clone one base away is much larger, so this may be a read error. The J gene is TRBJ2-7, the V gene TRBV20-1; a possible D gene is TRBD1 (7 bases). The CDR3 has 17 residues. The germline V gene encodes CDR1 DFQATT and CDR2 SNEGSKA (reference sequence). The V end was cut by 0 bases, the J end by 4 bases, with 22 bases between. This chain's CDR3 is CSARDNPRRAGGYEQYF. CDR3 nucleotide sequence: TGCAGTGCTAGAGACAATCCTCGAAGGGCAGGGGGGTACGAGCAGTACTTC.

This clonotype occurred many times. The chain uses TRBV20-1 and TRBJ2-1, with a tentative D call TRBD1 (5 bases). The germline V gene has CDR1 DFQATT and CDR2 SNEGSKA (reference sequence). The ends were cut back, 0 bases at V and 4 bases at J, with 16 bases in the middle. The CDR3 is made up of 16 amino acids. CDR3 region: CSARDLRDPIYNEQFF. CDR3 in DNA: TGCAGTGCTAGAGATCTCAGGGATCCTATATACAATGAGCAGTTCTTC.

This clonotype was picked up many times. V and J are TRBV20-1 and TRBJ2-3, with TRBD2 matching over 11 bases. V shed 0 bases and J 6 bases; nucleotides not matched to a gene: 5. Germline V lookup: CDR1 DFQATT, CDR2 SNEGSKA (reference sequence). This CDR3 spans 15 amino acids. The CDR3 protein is CSARDSSGRIDTQYF. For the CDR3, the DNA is TGCAGTGCTAGAGATTCTAGCGGGAGGATCGATACGCAGTATTTT.

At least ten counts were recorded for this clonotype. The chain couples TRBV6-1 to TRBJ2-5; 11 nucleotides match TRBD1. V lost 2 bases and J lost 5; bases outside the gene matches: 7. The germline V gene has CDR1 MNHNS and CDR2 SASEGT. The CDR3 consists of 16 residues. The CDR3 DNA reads TGTGCCAGCAGTGAACACCCCGGGACAGGGGGTGAGACCCAGTACTTC. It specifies CASSEHPGTGGETQYF.

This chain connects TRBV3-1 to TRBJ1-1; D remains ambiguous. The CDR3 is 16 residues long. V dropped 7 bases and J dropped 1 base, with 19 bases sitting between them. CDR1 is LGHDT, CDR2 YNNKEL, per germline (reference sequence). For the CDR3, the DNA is TGTGCCAGCACCTTCGACACCGTGGGTAAGAACACTGAAGCTTTCTTT. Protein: CASTFDTVGKNTEAFF.

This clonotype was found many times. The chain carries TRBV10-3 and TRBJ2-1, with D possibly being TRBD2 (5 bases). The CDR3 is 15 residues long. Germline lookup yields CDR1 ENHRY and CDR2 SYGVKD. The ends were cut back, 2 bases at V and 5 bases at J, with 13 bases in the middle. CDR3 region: CAISERADVDNEQFF. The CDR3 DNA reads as TGTGCCATCAGTGAGAGAGCGGACGTAGACAATGAGCAGTTCTTC.

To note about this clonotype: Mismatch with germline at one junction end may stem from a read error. CDR3 bases: TGTGCCAGCAGTCCCGCCTACGAGCAGTGCTTC. Its protein is CASSPAYEQCF. V usage is TRBV28 and J usage is TRBJ2-7; the D is unclear. Germline CDR1 and CDR2: MDHEN and SYDVKM. This CDR3 spans 11 amino acids.

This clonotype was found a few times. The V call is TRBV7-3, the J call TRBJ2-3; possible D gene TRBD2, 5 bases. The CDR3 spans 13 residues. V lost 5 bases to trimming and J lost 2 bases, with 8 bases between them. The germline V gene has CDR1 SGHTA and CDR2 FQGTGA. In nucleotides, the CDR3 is TGTGCCAGCAGCCCCGGGGTCACAGATACGCAGTATTTT. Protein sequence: CASSPGVTDTQYF.

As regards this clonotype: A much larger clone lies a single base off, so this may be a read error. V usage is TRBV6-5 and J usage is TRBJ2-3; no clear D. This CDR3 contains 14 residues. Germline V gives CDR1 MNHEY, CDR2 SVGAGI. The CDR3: CASSYRSATDMQYF. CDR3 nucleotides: TGTGCCAGCAGTTACCGGAGCGCCACAGATATGCAGTATTTT.

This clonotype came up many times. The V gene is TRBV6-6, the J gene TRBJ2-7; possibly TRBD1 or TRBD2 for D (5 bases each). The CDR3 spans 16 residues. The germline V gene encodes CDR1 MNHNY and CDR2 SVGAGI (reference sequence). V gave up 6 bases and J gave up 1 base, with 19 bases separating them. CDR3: CASSPPLGDLSYEQYF. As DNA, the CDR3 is TGTGCCAGCAGCCCCCCGCTGGGGGACCTTTCCTACGAGCAGTACTTC.